This T cell receptor (beta chain) was recorded in a study of shared clonotypes between healthy human individuals. In the study overall: CD4 naive and CD4 memory each took three plates per donor, while CD8 naive took two and CD8 memory one.

Methods used by the authors: Filtering differed because ImmunoSEQ produced junction-only sequences that carried no quality scores. TCRdb's copy holds only in-frame clones and misses some; the assay was immunoSEQ multiplex PCR. That table gives V, J and clone size, and the DNA gave D and trimming. The sample carries roughly 1,100,000 clones, 70% to 80% recorded once. This CDR3 has 12 residues. Germline lookup yields CDR1 SNHLY and CDR2 FYNNEI. V was cut by 8 bases and J by 1 base, with 6 bases left in between. The chain carries TRBV2 and TRBJ1-5, with unresolved D. The source material was memory CD4+ T cells sorted from blood. This sample's subset: CD45RA-negative fraction. This clonotype was sampled from a man in his late teens or twenties in good health. The CDR3 protein is CASGTSNQPQHF. The DNA for the CDR3 is TGTGCCAGCGGTACGAGCAATCAGCCCCAGCATTTT.